The clone carrying this T cell receptor (beta chain) has more than one count but fewer than ten. Its antigen remains unknown. After removal of 3 bases from V and 7 bases from J, the junction contained 6 bases not matched to a gene. This CDR3 comprises 14 residues. CDR1 and CDR2 from the germline V gene are GTSNPN and SVGIG (reference sequence). The data belong to a study of CD8 T cells in ankylosing spondylitis. Study-wide results and caveats: A motif of seven or eight highly homologous TCR beta variants was seen as apparently characteristic of ankylosing spondylitis blood. CD8+ by phenotype, disease-linked clones were relatively rare in peripheral blood.

5'-RACE, quantitative and with molecular barcodes, yielded the TCR beta libraries. TCRdb reprocessed the 5' RACE reads via MiXCR and lists one record per CDR3 protein. The sample consists of some 800,000 distinct CDR3 sequences, about 12% of them appearing once. This chain joins TRBV30 and TRBJ2-1, with TRBD2 matching 10 bases. Input material: blood, either unsorted or a sorted T cell fraction (not recorded which). This receptor was obtained from a male donor with ankylosing spondylitis. The CDR3 coding sequence is TGTGCCTGGAGACCGGGACTAGCGTTGAATGAGCAGTTCTTC. Protein: CAWRPGLALNEQFF.